This TCR beta chain was recorded in a study of T cells in Graves' hyperthyroidism and ophthalmopathy (dated by TCRdb to about 2019). About the investigation overall: Peripheral blood samples were taken at the time of initial diagnosis, prior to any treatment. To identify TCR V-J signatures that set the groups apart, the researchers used a discovery cohort of about a hundred patients, made up of about 44 with Graves' ophthalmopathy and some 56 with stable Graves' hyperthyroidism. Prospective prediction of ophthalmopathy was tested in an independent validation cohort consisting of 18 hyperthyroidism patients and more than 15 patients who later progressed to ophthalmopathy. The 100 or so discovery patients were randomly split 7:3 into training and test sets. In addition, the study compared T-cell repertoires in thyroid tissue and in blood from about six Graves' hyperthyroidism patients. Following sampling, methimazole starting at 30 mg daily was given to hyperthyroidism patients, and high-dose intravenous methylprednisolone was given to ophthalmopathy patients. TCR Vbeta CDR3 sequencing of roughly 140 peripheral blood samples (fewer than 45 ophthalmopathy, under 80 hyperthyroidism and roughly 17 progressor patients) is reported in the paper.

This clonotype was detected many times. The antigen this receptor binds is unknown. Per-nucleotide qualities are absent, and no much larger clonotype sits a single base away. Findings and caveats that apply to the study as a whole: Sample size was not statistically predetermined, and blinding of investigators to group allocation was not performed. A model built on a 13 V-J signature distinguished ophthalmopathy from stable hyperthyroidism, reaching around 87% sensitivity and around 81% specificity in cross-validation and 80%/75% in testing. Blood samples also contained most of the expanded thyroid clonotypes (frequency above 0.001), which suggests that blood repertoires may reflect thyroid immune responses. In validation, progression to ophthalmopathy was predicted by the model with almost 71% sensitivity and 72.22% specificity, a median of roughly six months before onset.

The trim is 4 bases for V and 3 bases for J, with a gap of 12 bases between the germline ends. The CDR3 starts with the cysteine, ends with the phenylalanine, and has 14 residues. Just the 42-base CDR3 DNA is kept, in frame starting at base 1. CDR1 and CDR2 (MDHEN, SYDVKM) derive from the germline V gene. Hyperthyroidism patients were newly diagnosed, had a disease duration of under 2 months, and were aged 18 to 65 years. Exclusion was applied to patients with uncontrolled infections, other autoimmune diseases, pregnancy or lactation. Diagnoses relied on clinical symptoms, serum thyroxine and TRAb, thyroid ultrasound and orbital computed tomography. Blood from progressor patients was drawn when they were first diagnosed with hyperthyroidism, before any ophthalmopathy symptoms appeared. Ficoll-Paque density gradient centrifugation was used to isolate PBMCs from approximately 11 ml of fresh peripheral blood. Progressor patients were initially diagnosed with Graves' hyperthyroidism and developed ophthalmopathy during follow-up. Total RNA was extracted using Trizol reagent, and RNA quality was assessed on an Agilent 2100 Bioanalyzer.

The TCR beta CDR3 regions were amplified from the RNA transcripts. The first round of RT-PCR for the TCR CDR3 was performed with the HTBI primer set and the Qiagen OneStep RT-PCR kit. Libraries were constructed in a second round of multiplex PCR, after which size selection and purification were carried out. Libraries were sequenced paired-end with 100 bp reads on an Illumina HiSeq2000. The study's own analysis went as follows. SOAPnuke was used to process the raw data, removing reads that contained adapters or uncalled bases, had a mean Phred below 15, or lacked an exact match to the constant primer or identifier. COPE v1.2.5 was used to merge the high-quality paired reads, and each unique nucleotide sequence was defined as a clonotype. MiTCR v1.1 was used to align clonotypes to the IMGT TRBV, TRBD and TRBJ reference segments. Analysis was restricted to V-J combinations with a frequency above 0.0001, which covered 99.2% of repertoires. The TCS score was defined as F50 (clonal expansion) divided by E x V (chaos), with BLOSUM62-based TCRdist calculated between CDR3 peptides within each V-J. Welch's t-statistics and random forest reduced 514 V-J features to 13, which were used in a naive Bayes classifier (R e1071). TCRdb passed the public sequencing reads through fastp at Q25 and MiXCR, retaining productive beta sequences. Duplicate CDR3 protein sequences are folded into a single record with the most common DNA and genes. TCRdb assigned the V and J calls; the authors' analysis was not used. For this sample there are about 300,000 distinct CDR3 sequences; 13% appear just once. The ten biggest clones cover about 8% of the sample.

This TCR derives from a woman aged 30 to 39 with Graves' hyperthyroidism that later progressed to Graves' ophthalmopathy. Material: blood. The rearranged segments are TRBV28 and TRBJ2-5, and possibly TRBD2, on 5 matching bases. The nucleotide sequence is given as TGTGCCAGCAGTTCCTTTTCGGGGAAAGAGACCCAGTACTTC. This sequence encodes CASSSFSGKETQYF.